This T cell receptor (beta chain) comes out of a study of OX40 agonist ivuxolimab in advanced cancers. Overall study results and limits: At 0.1 to 3.0 mg/kg, CD4+ and CD8+ blood T cells expanded clonally by week 6.

The CDR3 extends over 15 amino acids. The germline V and J ends were trimmed by 7 bases and 0 bases, with 15 bases remaining between them. The germline V gene has CDR1 MDHEN and CDR2 SYDVKM. Details on this clone: Its antigen is undetermined.

The assay was immunoSEQ multiplex PCR, and TCRdb's table has in-frame clones only and misses some. The sample holds roughly 50,000 clones, approximately 90% seen once. This TCR was recovered from an adult with an advanced solid tumor such as melanoma, head and neck, liver or kidney cancer. This chain links TRBV28 with TRBJ1-1; tentatively, D is TRBD1 (6 bases). The sequences come from CD4+ or CD8+ T cells sorted from blood, collected in a trial of the OX40 agonist ivuxolimab. The CDR3 loop reads CASTAGAYMNTEAFF. CDR3 in DNA: TGTGCCAGCACCGCGGGGGCTTACATGAACACTGAAGCTTTCTTT. The full variable domain, its missing parts supplied by reference TRBV28 and TRBJ1-1, is DVKVTQSSRYLVKRTGEKVFLECVQDMDHENMFWYRQDPGLGLRLIYFSYDVKMKEKGDIPEGYSVSREKKERFSLILESASTNQTSMYLCASTAGAYMNTEAFFGQGTRLTVV.